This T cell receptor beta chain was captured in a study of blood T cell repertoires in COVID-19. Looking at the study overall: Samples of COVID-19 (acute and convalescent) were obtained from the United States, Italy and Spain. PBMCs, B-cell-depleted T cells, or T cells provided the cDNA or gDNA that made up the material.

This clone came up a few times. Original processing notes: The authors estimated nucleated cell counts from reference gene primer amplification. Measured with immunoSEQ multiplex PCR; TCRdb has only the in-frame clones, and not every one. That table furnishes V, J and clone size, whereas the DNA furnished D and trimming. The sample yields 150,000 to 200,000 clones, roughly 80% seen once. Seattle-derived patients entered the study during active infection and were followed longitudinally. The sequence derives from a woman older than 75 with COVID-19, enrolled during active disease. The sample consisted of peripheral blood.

Here the CDR3 DNA reads TGTGCCAGCTCACTCACAGATAATCAGCCCCAGCATTTT. The encoded protein is CASSLTDNQPQHF. The genes are TRBV18 and TRBJ1-5; no definite D call. V shed 4 bases and J shed 4 bases, with 8 bases lying between them. The germline gives CDR1 KGHSH, CDR2 LQKENI. The CDR3 has 13 amino acids.